This TCR beta chain stems from a study of technical replicates of blood from a few donors. Using immunoSEQ multiplex PCR, the repertoire was profiled, and TCRdb retains in-frame clones only, with some absent. Among more than 65,000 clones, 88% were seen once, and the ten largest hold around 4.6%. Trimming stripped 1 base from V and 0 bases from J, with 11 bases between. The CDR3 spans 16 residues. Germline V gene sequence: CDR1 SGHRS, CDR2 YFSETQ. The sequence was obtained from a human donor in good health. Some clones in this sample may be carry-over from other donors' samples. The chain recombines TRBV5-1 with TRBJ2-1; D might be TRBD2 (7 bases). The specimen sequenced was PBMCs. The CDR3 loop is CASSLSGGSSYNEQFF. In DNA, the CDR3 is TGCGCCAGCAGCTTGTCGGGGGGCAGCTCCTACAATGAGCAGTTCTTC.